A selection of T cell receptor beta chains follows, all from one sample in a study of shared clonotypes between healthy human individuals. The table came from immunoSEQ multiplex PCR; TCRdb's copy has only in-frame clones and leaves some out. The sample has under 1 million clones; almost 95% are singletons. Sequencing input: naive CD8+ T cells sorted from blood. The receptors stem from a man aged 30-40 years in good health. Both conserved end residues are trimmed from each CDR3. Each record gives: J gene, V gene, CDR3 protein.

TRBJ2-1 | TRBV27 | ASKRTGLNEQF
TRBJ2-3 | TRBV29-1 | SGTTGGGQLGTDTQY
TRBJ2-3 | TRBV19 | ASSIGLEGTASTDTQY
TRBJ2-5 | TRBV27 | ASRESLAAYRETQY
TRBJ1-1 | TRBV7-9 | ASWEGGGGTEAF
TRBJ2-1 | TRBV27 | ASSYGTSGSLDEQF
TRBJ2-6 | TRBV5-1 | ASSLRWEETSGANVLT
TRBJ2-2 | TRBV6-6 | ASSYGKNTGELF
TRBJ1-4 | TRBV11-1 | ASSDPTGLQEKLF
TRBJ2-1 | TRBV7-9 | ASSPAASRNNEQF
TRBJ2-5 | TRBV28 | ASSFGTLKGETQY
TRBJ2-7 | TRBV7-9 | ASSSAHLSSYEQY
TRBJ2-1 | TRBV29-1 | SVVDSGDSSYNEQF
TRBJ2-7 | TRBV11-2 | ASSLFPGTSTYEQY
TRBJ2-5 | TRBV12-5 | ASGLVLAGVVETQY
TRBJ2-1 | TRBV27 | ASTGGNEQF